This T cell receptor beta chain emerged from a study of cytomegalovirus exposure and HLA in healthy donors. Study-wide results and limits: A later analysis linked a missense DCLRE1C variant to TCR beta V- and J-gene trimming. Beyond CMV serostatus, there was no information to go on about immune exposure. Across donors, most TCRs were seen rarely, yet some public ones were widespread.

Remarks on this clone: What it recognizes is unknown.

The ends were cut back, 7 bases at V and 8 bases at J, with 14 bases in the middle. CDR3 length: 13 residues. CDR1 is MNHNS, CDR2 SASEGT, per germline. This PCR relied on a set of 60 Vbeta primers and 13 Jbeta primers. Sequencing used immunoSEQ multiplex PCR; TCRdb keeps in-frame clones, though not all of them. The repertoire holds approximately 100,000 clones, about two thirds seen once, with around 1.3% in the top ten. The chain carries TRBV6-1 and TRBJ1-4; D is unclear. The sample taken for sequencing was PBMCs. This receptor was taken from a female donor in good health and CMV-seronegative. The CDR3 loop reads CASNPQGGEKLFF. The CDR3, as DNA: TGTGCCAGCAACCCCCAAGGAGGGGAAAAACTGTTTTTT.